This section outlines one TCR beta chain sequence together with its context. This entry comes from a study of CD8 T cells in Susac syndrome. Unmatched junction bases numbered 4, after V lost 3 bases and J lost 3 bases. Germline V lookup: CDR1 MNHEY, CDR2 SMNVEV (reference sequence). The CDR3 has 14 amino acids. RNA in amounts of roughly 0.5 to 1 ug was reverse transcribed with random hexamers. The amplification used immunoSEQ multiplex PCR on TCR beta CDR3; it spanned 54 Vbeta and 13 Jbeta. MiXCR, run by TCRdb on the immunoSEQ multiplex PCR reads, gives a single entry per CDR3 protein. The table lists about 76,000 distinct CDR3 sequences, approximately 94% of them singletons.

This rearrangement joins TRBV27 to TRBJ1-1; TRBD1 matches 7 bases. The TCR originated in a human donor with Susac syndrome. The source material was CD8+ T cells from PBMCs. DNA of the CDR3: TGTGCCAGCAGTTTTGGGACAGACCACACTGAAGCTTTCTTT. It encodes CASSFGTDHTEAFF.